Below, 22 T cell receptor beta chains from the same sample are listed, as sequenced in a study of shared clonotypes between healthy human individuals. Only in-frame clones appear in the TCRdb table, and some are missing; sequencing was by immunoSEQ multiplex PCR. The sample records some 2 million clones, less than 95% being singletons. Naivety among CD8 cells was defined by CD45RO negativity and positive CCR7 selection, thereby excluding terminally differentiated effector memory CD45RA+ cells. The specimen was naive CD8+ T cells sorted from blood. The receptors stem from a man younger than 35 in good health.

The chain carries TRBV27 and TRBJ2-7; TRBD2 matches at 9 bases. The V gene end was trimmed by 6 bases and the J gene end by 2 bases; junction bases not matched to a gene: 5. Per germline, CDR1 MNHEY and CDR2 SMNVEV (reference sequence). The CDR3 runs 14 residues. The CDR3 bases are TGTGCCAGCAGCCAAGCGGGGGGACCCTACGAGCAGTACTTC. Amino acids: CASSQAGGPYEQYF.

With regard to this clone: The same CDR3 is also encoded by other DNA sequences in this sample. This chain links TRBV5-1 with TRBJ2-7; 8 nucleotides match TRBD2. After removal of 0 bases from V and 1 base from J, the junction contained 3 bases not matched to a gene. Germline V gene sequence: CDR1 SGHRS, CDR2 YFSETQ. This CDR3 comprises 15 residues. The CDR3 loop is CASSLEVAGSYEQYF. CDR3 nucleotides: TGCGCCAGCAGCTTGGAGGTAGCGGGATCCTACGAGCAGTACTTC.

The chain recombines TRBV29-1 with TRBJ2-1; 9 bases fit TRBD2. Germline trimming cut 6 bases from V and 7 bases from J; bases unmatched to any gene: 7. CDR3 size: 13 residues. Germline V gene lookup returns CDR1 SQVTM and CDR2 ANQGSEA. The CDR3, as DNA: TGCAGCGTCTTAGGACTAGCGAGTAATGAGCAGTTCTTC. This translates into CSVLGLASNEQFF.

Concerning this clone: Different DNA sequences within this sample yield the same CDR3. The chain combines TRBV6-5 with TRBJ1-5, with D hard to call. The CDR3 spans 14 residues. CDR1 and CDR2 (germline): MNHEY, SVGAGI. Trimming took off 0 bases at V and 4 bases at J, with 7 bases between the two ends. The CDR3 bases are TGTGCCAGCAGTTACTCGGCGGGGAATCAGCCCCAGCATTTT. Translation gives CASSYSAGNQPQHF.

This chain uses TRBV11-2 with TRBJ2-3; 14 bases match TRBD2. CDR1 is SGHAT, CDR2 FQNNGV, per germline. The CDR3 consists of 15 residues. The trim removed 8 bases at V and 2 bases at J, leaving 3 bases unmatched. In DNA, the CDR3 is TGTGCCAGCGGGACTAGCGGGGGATACACAGATACGCAGTATTTT. This encodes CASGTSGGYTDTQYF. The full variable domain, its missing parts supplied by reference TRBV11-2 and TRBJ2-3, is EAGVAQSPRYKIIEKRQSVAFWCNPISGHATLYWYQQILGQGPKLLIQFQNNGVVDDSQLPKDRFSAERLKGVDSTLKIQPAKLEDSAVYLCASGTSGGYTDTQYFGPGTRLTVL.

This chain connects TRBV7-8 to TRBJ2-1; the D gene could be TRBD1 or TRBD2 (5 bases each). The V end was cut by 5 bases, the J end by 2 bases, with 16 bases between. Germline V CDR1 and CDR2: SGHVS, FQNEAQ. The CDR3 consists of 16 residues. The CDR3: CASSPWGSATYNEQFF. In DNA form, the CDR3 reads TGTGCCAGCAGCCCATGGGGGAGCGCTACCTACAATGAGCAGTTCTTC. Looking up the rest from reference TRBV7-8 and TRBJ2-1 gives the full variable domain: GAGVSQSPRYKVAKRGQDVALRCDPISGHVSLFWYQQALGQGPEFLTYFQNEAQLDKSGLPSDRFFAERPEGSVSTLKIQRTQQEDSAVYLCASSPWGSATYNEQFFGPGTRLTVL.

This CDR3 reads CASSMSWEVNTEAFF. The CDR3 DNA reads TGTGCCAGTAGTATGTCTTGGGAAGTGAACACTGAAGCTTTCTTT. The V gene is TRBV19, the J gene TRBJ1-1, with unresolved D. Trimming took 3 bases from V and 0 from J, leaving 11 bases between them. CDR3 length equals 15 residues. Germline V lookup: CDR1 LNHDA, CDR2 SQIVND (reference sequence).

This rearrangement joins TRBV5-4 to TRBJ2-1, with TRBD2 identical over 7 bases. The CDR3 extends over 15 amino acids. Germline CDR1 SGHNT, CDR2 YYREEE (reference sequence). The trim removed 2 bases at V and 4 bases at J, leaving 6 bases unmatched. CDR3 sequence reads: CASSFSGPYYNEQFF. The CDR3 DNA is TGTGCCAGCAGCTTTAGCGGGCCATATTACAATGAGCAGTTCTTC.

As concerns this clone: Distinct nucleotide sequences in the sample also encode this CDR3. The chain is built from TRBV4-1 and TRBJ2-7, with D uncertain. Trimming removed 2 bases at V and 0 bases at J, with 11 bases between. The CDR3 contains 15 residues. Germline assignment: CDR1 MGHRA and CDR2 YSYEKL. The CDR3 protein is CASSQTDSGSYEQYF. The CDR3 nucleotides read TGCGCCAGCAGCCAAACAGATTCGGGCTCCTACGAGCAGTACTTC.

The V call is TRBV27, the J call TRBJ2-5, with 7 bases matching TRBD1. The germline V gene encodes CDR1 MNHEY and CDR2 SMNVEV (reference sequence). CDR3 length equals 14 residues. J gave up 2 bases and V 5 bases, and 5 bases lay outside the gene matches. The CDR3 nucleotides read TGTGCCAGCAGTCCCGAGACAGGGCAAGAGACCCAGTACTTC. This codes for CASSPETGQETQYF.

This chain joins TRBV21-1 and TRBJ2-3; the table's D call of TRBD1 was not tested on the DNA. TRBV21-1 is a listed pseudogene. The CDR3 runs 15 residues. CDR3 in DNA: TGTGCCAGCACCTCGAGGGACAGGGGGACAGATACGCAGTATTTT. It yields the protein CASTSRDRGTDTQYF.

Only a few counts were recorded for this clone. The identical CDR3 is also encoded by other nucleotide sequences in the sample. The genes are TRBV6-6 and TRBJ2-7; D possibly corresponds to TRBD1 (6 bases). V was clipped by 2 bases and J by 1 base, with 6 bases between them. The CDR3 is made up of 13 amino acids. Germline V CDR1 and CDR2: MNHNY, SVGAGI (reference sequence). As DNA, the CDR3 is TGTGCCAGCAGTTACCAGGGGTCCTACGAGCAGTACTTC. As protein: CASSYQGSYEQYF.

The rearrangement links TRBV21-1 to TRBJ2-7; the table assigns TRBD1, which was not confirmed against the DNA. TRBV21-1 is flagged as a pseudogene. The CDR3 runs to 15 residues. This chain's CDR3 is CASSKPGQGIHEQYF. CDR3 in DNA: TGTGCCAGCAGCAAACCGGGACAGGGTATCCACGAGCAGTACTTC.

The rearrangement uses TRBV4-3 and TRBJ2-7; TRBD1 is a possible D gene (5 bases). V dropped 1 base and J dropped 0 bases, with 10 bases sitting between them. Germline V lookup: CDR1 LGHNA, CDR2 YSLEER. CDR3 length: 15 amino acids. The CDR3 nucleotides read TGCGCCAGCAGCCAAGTTCCCGACAGCTCCTACGAGCAGTACTTC. Protein product: CASSQVPDSSYEQYF.

The chain carries TRBV6-5 and TRBJ2-3; D may correspond to TRBD1 or TRBD2 (5 bases each). Per germline, CDR1 MNHEY and CDR2 SVGAGI. The CDR3 has 13 residues. Trimming pared 11 bases from V and 2 bases from J, leaving 14 bases between. This chain's CDR3 is CAGGNWTTDTQYF. The CDR3 nucleotides read TGTGCCGGGGGTAATTGGACCACAGATACGCAGTATTTT.

As concerns this clone: Other nucleotide sequences from this sample produce the same CDR3. The chain recombines TRBV15 with TRBJ2-7; D unresolved. The CDR3 totals 13 residues. V gave up 1 base and J gave up 3 bases, with 7 bases separating them. The germline CDR1 and CDR2 sequences are LNHNV and YYDKDF (reference sequence). Written as DNA, the CDR3 is TGTGCCACCAGCAGAGTTGGCGACTACGAGCAGTACTTC. Protein: CATSRVGDYEQYF. Full variable domain (remainder filled in from reference TRBV15 and TRBJ2-7): DAMVIQNPRYQVTQFGKPVTLSCSQTLNHNVMYWYQQKSSQAPKLLFHYYDKDFNNEADTPDNFQSRRPNTSFCFLDIRSPGLGDTAMYLCATSRVGDYEQYFGPGTRLTVT.

A single count supports this clone. The chain joins TRBV13 to TRBJ2-1; no clear D gene. Trimming stripped 0 bases from V and 11 bases from J, with 8 bases between. The CDR3 is made up of 12 amino acids. Germline lookup yields CDR1 PRHDT and CDR2 FYEKMQ (reference sequence). As DNA, the CDR3 is TGTGCCAGCAGCTTAGGACAAACACAGCAGTTCTTC. This encodes CASSLGQTQQFF.

The rearrangement uses TRBV4-3 and TRBJ1-5; D remains unclear. CDR3 size: 15 residues. Trimming cost V 1 base and J 7 bases, with 14 bases left between them. Germline V gives CDR1 LGHNA, CDR2 YSLEER. The CDR3 here is CASSQAWDPNQPQHF. For the CDR3, the DNA is TGCGCCAGCAGCCAAGCGTGGGATCCTAACCAGCCCCAGCATTTT.

J is TRBJ2-7 and V is TRBV25-1; D unclear. The CDR3 runs 13 residues. Germline CDR1 is MGHDK and CDR2 is SYGVNS. V dropped 2 bases and J dropped 6 bases, with 11 bases sitting between them. The CDR3 DNA sequence: TGTGCCAGCAGTGAAGTTGGGTCGCGCGAGCAGTACTTC. Translated, it gives CASSEVGSREQYF.

The CDR3 DNA reads TGTGCCTGGAGTGAAGGGACAACTTACAATGAGCAGTTCTTC. Translation gives CAWSEGTTYNEQFF. The gene calls are TRBV30 and TRBJ2-1, with D maybe TRBD1 (6 bases). Trimming removed 1 base from V and 4 bases from J, with 11 bases in between. The CDR3 sequence is 14 residues long. CDR1 and CDR2 (germline): GTSNPN, SVGIG (reference sequence). The full variable domain, rest sourced from reference TRBV30 and TRBJ2-1, is SQTIHQWPATLVQPVGSPLSLECTVEGTSNPNLYWYRQAAGRGLQLLFYSVGIGQISSEVPQNLSASRPQDRQFILSSKKLLLSDSGFYLCAWSEGTTYNEQFFGPGTRLTVL.

The rearrangement uses TRBV11-1 and TRBJ2-3; 13 bases match TRBD2. This CDR3 is built from 18 residues. Germline loops: CDR1 SGHAT, CDR2 FQDESV (reference sequence). The V segment lost 5 bases and the J segment 4 bases; nucleotides outside the gene matches: 12. The CDR3, as DNA: TGTGCCAGCAGCCTCGACCTGGGACTAGCGGGGCCAGCAGATACGCAGTATTTT. Its translation is CASSLDLGLAGPADTQYF.

The V and J genes are TRBV19 and TRBJ2-1; no firm D call. The CDR3 loop spans 11 amino acids. Germline values: CDR1 LNHDA, CDR2 SQIVND (reference sequence). The germline V and J ends were trimmed by 7 bases and 5 bases, with 6 bases remaining between them. This CDR3 is CASKIHNEQFF. The CDR3 coding sequence is TGTGCCAGTAAAATCCACAATGAGCAGTTCTTC.